The T cell receptor beta chain described here comes from a study of PD-1 blockade in mismatch repair-deficient tumors. The overall study: Patients had approximately 12 mismatch repair-deficient cancer types, all previously treated and progressing.

Study-wide findings and caveats: Rapid post-treatment expansion, then contraction, generally preceding radiologic response, marked tumor-resident clones.

Mismatch repair deficiency was confirmed in all patients, by PCR or immunohistochemistry. TCRs were sequenced from a few patients responding to pembrolizumab. This CDR3 is built from 18 residues. TCRdb keeps only in-frame clones here, not all; method: immunoSEQ multiplex PCR. This table has about 38,000 clones, more than 75% appearing once. In regard to this clone: Its cognate antigen is unknown.

The chain combines TRBV12-1 with TRBJ2-3; the table's D call, TRBD1, was not checked against the DNA. TRBV12-1 is termed a pseudogene. The clonotype was recovered from an adult with mismatch repair-deficient cancer. The starting material was peripheral blood, obtained 4 weeks after starting pembrolizumab. CDR3 coding DNA: TGTGCCAGCAGCCCGTTTTGTCCGACTGTCAGCAGGGCAGATACGCAGTATTTT. Its translation: CASSPFCPTVSRADTQYF.